Listed below are T cell receptor beta chains from one sample, sequenced in a study of blood T cell repertoires in COVID-19. TCRdb's table, derived via immunoSEQ multiplex PCR, lists solely in-frame clones and lacks some. The repertoire holds roughly 250,000 clones, with about 90% as singletons. The sequencing sample was made of PBMCs or T cells enriched from blood (not recorded which). The receptors shown here come from a woman in her twenties or thirties with acute COVID-19. Both conserved end residues are part of each CDR3. Each record gives: V gene, J gene, D gene, clone size, CDR3 protein, CDR3 DNA. A D gene is named only where the DNA matches it firmly. Clone size is stated in some rows and not others, as once, few, many or a class when expanded.

v_call: TRBV5-5; j_call: TRBJ2-7; d_call: -; clone_size: -; cdr3_aa: CASSLGGGGPYEQYF; cdr3_nt: TGTGCCAGCAGCTTGGGTGGCGGAGGACCCTACGAGCAGTACTTC
v_call: TRBV3-1/TRBV3-2; j_call: TRBJ2-7; d_call: -; clone_size: -; cdr3_aa: CASSQATPYEQYF; cdr3_nt: TGTGCCAGCAGCCAAGCCACACCCTACGAGCAGTACTTC
v_call: TRBV6-5; j_call: TRBJ2-7; d_call: -; clone_size: -; cdr3_aa: CASEEEHYEQYF; cdr3_nt: TGTGCCAGCGAGGAAGAGCACTACGAGCAGTACTTC
v_call: TRBV28; j_call: TRBJ1-5; d_call: TRBD1; clone_size: once; cdr3_aa: CASSRGQHQPQHF; cdr3_nt: TGTGCCAGCAGTAGGGGGCAGCATCAGCCCCAGCATTTT
v_call: TRBV10-2; j_call: TRBJ2-1; d_call: TRBD2; clone_size: many; cdr3_aa: CASSVAGGHNEQFF; cdr3_nt: TGCGCCAGCAGTGTAGCGGGGGGCCACAATGAGCAGTTCTTC
v_call: TRBV7-2; j_call: TRBJ2-2; d_call: -; clone_size: -; cdr3_aa: CASSPERVTGELFF; cdr3_nt: TGTGCCAGCAGCCCCGAGAGGGTCACCGGGGAGCTGTTTTTT
v_call: TRBV14; j_call: TRBJ1-4; d_call: -; clone_size: -; cdr3_aa: CASSHPYGGGFGNEKLFF; cdr3_nt: TGTGCCAGCAGCCACCCATATGGCGGGGGCTTCGGTAATGAAAAACTGTTTTTT
v_call: TRBV9; j_call: TRBJ1-1; d_call: -; clone_size: -; cdr3_aa: CASSVGAGFSDTEAFF; cdr3_nt: TGTGCCAGCAGCGTAGGGGCAGGGTTTTCGGACACTGAAGCTTTCTTT
v_call: TRBV9; j_call: TRBJ2-7; d_call: -; clone_size: few; cdr3_aa: CASSVGSDPYEQYF; cdr3_nt: TGTGCCAGCAGCGTAGGGAGCGACCCCTACGAGCAGTACTTC
v_call: TRBV19; j_call: TRBJ1-3; d_call: -; clone_size: -; cdr3_aa: CASSPYPAAEGNTIYF; cdr3_nt: TGTGCCAGTAGTCCTTATCCGGCAGCGGAGGGAAACACCATATATTTT
v_call: TRBV28; j_call: TRBJ2-3; d_call: TRBD2; clone_size: -; cdr3_aa: CASSLTSGSTDTQYF; cdr3_nt: TGTGCCAGCAGTTTGACTAGCGGGAGCACAGATACGCAGTATTTT
v_call: TRBV25-1; j_call: TRBJ1-1; d_call: -; clone_size: -; cdr3_aa: CASTGRGTEAFF; cdr3_nt: TGTGCCAGCACAGGACGGGGCACTGAAGCTTTCTTT
v_call: TRBV6-5; j_call: TRBJ1-2; d_call: -; clone_size: -; cdr3_aa: CASSYSGSAGYTF; cdr3_nt: TGTGCCAGCAGTTACTCGGGTAGCGCTGGCTACACCTTC
v_call: TRBV14; j_call: TRBJ2-1; d_call: -; clone_size: -; cdr3_aa: CASSQYSTSYEQFF; cdr3_nt: TGTGCCAGCAGCCAATACTCCACTAGCTATGAGCAGTTCTTC
v_call: TRBV6-5; j_call: TRBJ2-2; d_call: TRBD2; clone_size: -; cdr3_aa: CASRDYLNTGELFF; cdr3_nt: TGTGCCAGCCGGGACTACCTTAACACCGGGGAGCTGTTTTTT
v_call: TRBV4-1; j_call: TRBJ1-6; d_call: -; clone_size: -; cdr3_aa: CASTIAGRLDNSPFHF; cdr3_nt: TGCGCCAGCACCATCGCGGGGAGGCTCGATAATTCACCCTTCCACTTT
v_call: TRBV19; j_call: TRBJ2-2; d_call: TRBD2; clone_size: medium-sized; cdr3_aa: CASSLASGPNTGELFF; cdr3_nt: TGTGCCAGTAGTTTAGCTAGCGGACCGAACACCGGGGAGCTGTTTTTT
v_call: TRBV6-5; j_call: TRBJ2-1; d_call: TRBD2; clone_size: -; cdr3_aa: CASSYTAGGPNEQFF; cdr3_nt: TGTGCCAGCAGTTACACAGCGGGAGGGCCTAATGAGCAGTTCTTC
v_call: TRBV12-3/TRBV12-4; j_call: TRBJ1-2; d_call: -; clone_size: -; cdr3_aa: CASSLNQGGGYTF; cdr3_nt: TGTGCCAGCAGTTTAAACCAGGGTGGTGGCTACACCTTC
v_call: TRBV18; j_call: TRBJ2-1; d_call: -; clone_size: -; cdr3_aa: CASSPQGSPYNEQFF; cdr3_nt: TGTGCCAGCTCACCCCAGGGTAGCCCTTACAATGAGCAGTTCTTC
v_call: TRBV2; j_call: TRBJ1-1; d_call: -; clone_size: -; cdr3_aa: CASIPWAANTEAFF; cdr3_nt: TGTGCCAGCATACCTTGGGCAGCTAACACTGAAGCTTTCTTT
v_call: TRBV28; j_call: TRBJ2-1; d_call: -; clone_size: -; cdr3_aa: CASSSPGTYNEQFF; cdr3_nt: TGTGCCAGCAGTTCTCCCGGTACCTACAATGAGCAGTTCTTC
v_call: TRBV30; j_call: TRBJ1-4; d_call: -; clone_size: -; cdr3_aa: CAWSRGQTTNEKLFF; cdr3_nt: TGTGCCTGGAGTCGGGGACAAACAACTAATGAAAAACTGTTTTTT
v_call: TRBV12-3/TRBV12-4; j_call: TRBJ1-1; d_call: -; clone_size: -; cdr3_aa: CASSFTRNTEAFF; cdr3_nt: TGTGCCAGCAGTTTCACGAGAAACACTGAAGCTTTCTTT
v_call: TRBV6-5; j_call: TRBJ1-6; d_call: TRBD1; clone_size: -; cdr3_aa: CASRRTGGGYSPLHF; cdr3_nt: TGTGCCAGCAGACGTACAGGGGGTGGTTATTCACCCCTCCACTTT
v_call: TRBV28; j_call: TRBJ1-5; d_call: TRBD1; clone_size: -; cdr3_aa: CASKDTQGDQPQHF; cdr3_nt: TGTGCCAGCAAAGACACACAGGGGGATCAGCCCCAGCATTTT
v_call: TRBV9; j_call: TRBJ2-2; d_call: TRBD1; clone_size: -; cdr3_aa: CASSVAGQGAGELFF; cdr3_nt: TGTGCCAGCAGCGTAGCTGGACAGGGGGCCGGGGAGCTGTTTTTT
v_call: TRBV19; j_call: TRBJ2-7; d_call: TRBD2; clone_size: -; cdr3_aa: CASRETSRTYEQYF; cdr3_nt: TGTGCCAGTAGAGAGACTAGCCGCACCTACGAGCAGTACTTC
v_call: TRBV19; j_call: TRBJ2-1; d_call: -; clone_size: -; cdr3_aa: CASSIVESRQFF; cdr3_nt: TGTGCCAGTAGTATTGTCGAGTCCCGGCAGTTCTTC
v_call: TRBV10-3; j_call: TRBJ1-2; d_call: TRBD1; clone_size: -; cdr3_aa: CAISSGQGAYGYTF; cdr3_nt: TGTGCCATCAGTAGTGGACAGGGCGCCTATGGCTACACCTTC
v_call: TRBV27; j_call: TRBJ1-3; d_call: -; clone_size: -; cdr3_aa: CASSSGHGNTIYF; cdr3_nt: TGTGCCAGCAGTTCAGGGCACGGAAACACCATATATTTT
v_call: TRBV2; j_call: TRBJ1-1; d_call: -; clone_size: -; cdr3_aa: CASTRDTEAFF; cdr3_nt: TGTGCCAGCACCCGGGACACTGAAGCTTTCTTT
v_call: TRBV10-3; j_call: TRBJ1-3; d_call: -; clone_size: -; cdr3_aa: CAISTTAQGPRGNTIYF; cdr3_nt: TGTGCCATCAGCACCACCGCACAGGGTCCAAGAGGAAACACCATATATTTT
v_call: TRBV11-1; j_call: TRBJ2-4; d_call: TRBD1; clone_size: -; cdr3_aa: CASSLGREDRGGIQYF; cdr3_nt: TGTGCCAGCAGCTTAGGTCGGGAGGACAGGGGAGGCATTCAGTACTTC
v_call: TRBV2; j_call: TRBJ2-4; d_call: -; clone_size: -; cdr3_aa: CASSENGQRVLAKNIQYF; cdr3_nt: TGTGCCAGCAGTGAAAACGGGCAGCGGGTACTAGCCAAAAACATTCAGTACTTC
v_call: TRBV27; j_call: TRBJ2-7; d_call: TRBD1; clone_size: -; cdr3_aa: CASSPRPGTASSYEQYF; cdr3_nt: TGTGCCAGCAGTCCCCGTCCCGGGACAGCAAGCTCCTACGAGCAGTACTTC
v_call: TRBV27; j_call: TRBJ2-5; d_call: -; clone_size: -; cdr3_aa: CASSLSVAGRETQYF; cdr3_nt: TGTGCCAGCAGTTTATCGGTGGCGGGACGGGAGACCCAGTACTTC
v_call: TRBV9; j_call: TRBJ2-3; d_call: -; clone_size: -; cdr3_aa: CASSVDGSSDTQYF; cdr3_nt: TGTGCCAGCAGCGTAGACGGGAGCTCAGATACGCAGTATTTT
v_call: TRBV29-1; j_call: TRBJ1-1; d_call: TRBD1; clone_size: -; cdr3_aa: CSVVRQGVGTEAFF; cdr3_nt: TGCAGCGTTGTTCGCCAGGGGGTGGGGACTGAAGCTTTCTTT
v_call: TRBV6-2/TRBV6-3; j_call: TRBJ2-3; d_call: TRBD2; clone_size: -; cdr3_aa: CASSYSGLAGEVTHTQYF; cdr3_nt: TGTGCCAGCAGTTACTCAGGGCTAGCGGGAGAAGTAACACATACGCAGTATTTT